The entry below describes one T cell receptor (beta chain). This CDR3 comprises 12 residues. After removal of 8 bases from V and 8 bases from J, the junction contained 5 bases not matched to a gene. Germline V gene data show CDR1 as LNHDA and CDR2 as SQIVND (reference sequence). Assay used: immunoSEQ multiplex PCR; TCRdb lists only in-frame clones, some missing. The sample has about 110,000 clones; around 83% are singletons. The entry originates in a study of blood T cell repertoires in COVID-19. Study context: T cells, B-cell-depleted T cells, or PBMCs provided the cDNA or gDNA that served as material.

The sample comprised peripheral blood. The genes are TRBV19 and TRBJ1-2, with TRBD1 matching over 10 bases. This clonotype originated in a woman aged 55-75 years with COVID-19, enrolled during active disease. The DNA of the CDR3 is TGTGCCAGTGCGGGACAGGGGATAGGCTACACCTTC. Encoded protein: CASAGQGIGYTF.